The sequence of this TCR beta chain was determined in a study of OX40 agonist ivuxolimab in advanced cancers. Study-wide context: The patients got ivuxolimab, which is an agonistic anti-OX40 (CD134) antibody. Dose-escalation patients were diagnosed with hepatocellular carcinoma, melanoma, renal cell cancer or head and neck cancer. The mean age was 60 years, ranging from 23 to 79, with approximately 83% of participants male. Overall study findings and caveats: CD8+ T cells showed, on average, more clonal expansion than CD4+ cells.

Some clones are missing from TCRdb's copy, which holds only in-frame ones; the method was immunoSEQ multiplex PCR. Of 83,000 or so clones in the sample, about 80% were seen once. Concerning this clone: The antigen is unknown.

This CDR3 is 16 amino acids long. Trimming took 1 base from V and 0 from J, leaving 13 bases between them. Germline CDR1 SGHVS, CDR2 FNYEAQ. The genes are TRBV7-6 and TRBJ2-7; TRBD1 is a possible D gene (6 bases). The specimen was CD4+ or CD8+ T cells sorted from blood, collected in a trial of the OX40 agonist ivuxolimab. This sequence originates from an adult with an advanced solid tumor such as melanoma, head and neck, liver or kidney cancer. This CDR3 is CASSLEATGSSYEQYF. DNA for the CDR3: TGTGCCAGCAGCTTAGAGGCGACAGGAAGCTCCTACGAGCAGTACTTC.